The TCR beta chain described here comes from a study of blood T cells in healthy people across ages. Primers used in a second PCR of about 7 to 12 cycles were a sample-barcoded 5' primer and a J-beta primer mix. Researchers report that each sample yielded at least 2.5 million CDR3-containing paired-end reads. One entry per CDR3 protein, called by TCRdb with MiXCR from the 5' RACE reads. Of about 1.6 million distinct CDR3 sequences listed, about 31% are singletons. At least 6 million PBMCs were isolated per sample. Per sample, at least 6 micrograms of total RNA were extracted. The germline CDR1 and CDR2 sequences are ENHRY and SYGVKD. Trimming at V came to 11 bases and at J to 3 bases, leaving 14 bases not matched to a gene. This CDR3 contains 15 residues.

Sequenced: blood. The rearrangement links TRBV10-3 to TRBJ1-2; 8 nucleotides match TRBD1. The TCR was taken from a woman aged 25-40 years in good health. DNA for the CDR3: TGTGCCGCAACGGACCTGCTGGGACAGGACTATGGCTACACCTTC. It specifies CAATDLLGQDYGYTF.